This T cell receptor (beta chain) was sequenced in a study of T cells in Graves' hyperthyroidism and ophthalmopathy. General study points: Progression to ophthalmopathy was predicted a median of approximately 6.4 months early. Blood held most thyroid clonotypes expanded above 0.001 frequency.

Authors of the study amplified TCR beta CDR3 regions from RNA transcripts. The HTBI primer set served for first-round RT-PCR of the TCR CDR3. TCRdb reprocessed the multiplex PCR reads with MiXCR, giving one entry per CDR3 protein. The sample records more than 500,000 distinct CDR3 sequences, 46% being singletons. The CDR3 loop spans 12 amino acids. From germline, CDR1 is SQVTM and CDR2 ANQGSEA. Trimming left V 4 bases short and J 2 bases short, with 8 bases between. In this sample, this clonotype turned up a few times. Its matching antigen is unknown. The origin of this receptor is an adult woman with Graves' disease, either hyperthyroidism or ophthalmopathy (not recorded which). The V call is TRBV29-1, the J call TRBJ2-5; no firm D call. What was sequenced was peripheral blood or thyroid tissue (not recorded which). The CDR3 region is CSVGVQQETQYF. CDR3 DNA sequence: TGCAGCGTTGGAGTACAGCAAGAGACCCAGTACTTC.